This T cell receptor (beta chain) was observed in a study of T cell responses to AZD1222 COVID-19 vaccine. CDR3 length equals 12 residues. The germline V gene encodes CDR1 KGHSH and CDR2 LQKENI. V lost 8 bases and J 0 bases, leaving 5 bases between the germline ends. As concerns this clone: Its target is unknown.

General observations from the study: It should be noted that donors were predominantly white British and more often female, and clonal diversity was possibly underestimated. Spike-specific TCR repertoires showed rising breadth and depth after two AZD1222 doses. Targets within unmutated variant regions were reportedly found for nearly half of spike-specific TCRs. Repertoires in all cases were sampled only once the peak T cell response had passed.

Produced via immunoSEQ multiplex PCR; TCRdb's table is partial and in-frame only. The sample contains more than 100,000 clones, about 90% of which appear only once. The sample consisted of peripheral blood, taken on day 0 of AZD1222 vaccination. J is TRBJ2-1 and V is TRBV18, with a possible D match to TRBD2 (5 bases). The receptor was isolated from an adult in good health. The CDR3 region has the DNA TGTGCCAGCGGGAGCTCCTACAATGAGCAGTTCTTC. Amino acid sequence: CASGSSYNEQFF.